Each of the 6 T cell receptor beta chains below was sequenced from the same sample in a study. TCRdb reanalysed the RT-PCR reads using MiXCR and keeps one entry per CDR3 protein. The profile covers more than 550,000 distinct CDR3 sequences, with over 12% appearing a single time and 3.6% taken by the ten largest. What was sequenced was memory CD4+ T cells from blood. Receptor source: a female donor in good health, serving as a healthy control.

V is TRBV7-2 and J is TRBJ2-3; 7 nucleotides line up with TRBD2. Per the germline V gene, CDR1 is SGHTA and CDR2 is FQGNSA. The CDR3 totals 16 residues. V dropped 3 bases and J dropped 1; count of bases not matched to a gene: 7. Here the CDR3 DNA reads TGTGCCAGCAGCTTGTCCGCGGGGGTCCGCACAGATACGCAGTATTTT. Its protein product is CASSLSAGVRTDTQYF.

This clonotype came up many times. This chain joins TRBV7-6 and TRBJ2-7; D might be TRBD1 (5 bases). Germline V lookup: CDR1 SGHVS, CDR2 FNYEAQ. The CDR3 is made up of 15 amino acids. V shed 5 bases and J shed 4 bases, with 18 bases lying between them. The CDR3 coding sequence is TGTGCCAGCAGCCCCACTACAGGTGCAAGTTACGAGCAGTACTTC. It yields the protein CASSPTTGASYEQYF.

This clonotype came up a few times. V is TRBV5-1 and J is TRBJ1-1, with TRBD1 matching over 7 bases. With 3 bases clipped from V and 8 bases from J, the junction kept 10 bases outside the gene matches. In germline, CDR1 is SGHRS, CDR2 YFSETQ. The CDR3 totals 14 residues. The CDR3 sequence: CASSSGDSPSEAFF. In nucleotides, the CDR3 is TGCGCCAGCAGCTCGGGGGACAGCCCCTCAGAAGCTTTCTTT.

This chain connects TRBV6-5 to TRBJ2-3; 11 positions match TRBD2. CDR1 is MNHEY and CDR2 is SVGAGI in the germline V gene. J was trimmed by 5 bases and V by 2 bases; bases with no gene match: 6. The CDR3 is 16 amino acids. CDR3 protein: CASSYPGTSGGDTQYF. CDR3 DNA sequence: TGTGCCAGCAGTTACCCAGGGACTAGCGGAGGAGATACGCAGTATTTT.

The chain employs TRBV27 and TRBJ1-2, with unresolved D. This CDR3 region has 18 residues. Looked up from germline, CDR1 is MNHEY and CDR2 is SMNVEV (reference sequence). Trimming pared 0 bases from V and 5 bases from J, leaving 22 bases between. The CDR3 DNA is TGTGCCAGCAGTTTATCTCCCATTATCAAGACCTTTGGGTATGGCTACACCTTC. This translates into CASSLSPIIKTFGYGYTF.

At least ten counts were recorded for this clonotype. This rearrangement joins TRBV12-3 or TRBV12-4 to TRBJ2-7; D may be TRBD1 (7 bases). V lost 5 bases, J lost 7 bases, and 15 bases lay in between. The CDR3 is made up of 13 amino acids. The CDR3 spells CASSLRGVEEQYF. CDR3 bases: TGTGCCAGCAGTCTCAGGGGGGTAGAAGAGCAGTACTTC.